This T cell receptor beta chain appears in the sequencing data of a study of cytomegalovirus exposure and HLA in healthy donors. Across the study: For the roughly 390 genotyped donors, more than 80% fell within the Caucasian-associated ancestry cluster.

The PCR contained 60 Vbeta and 13 Jbeta primers. Clones were sequenced by immunoSEQ multiplex PCR, and TCRdb holds only the in-frame ones, with some missing. Of around 140,000 clones listed, almost 85% were seen once; the top ten hold roughly 3.4%. Trimming pared 3 bases from V and 1 base from J, leaving 7 bases between. CDR1 and CDR2 from the germline V gene are SGHRS and YFSETQ. The CDR3 covers 13 residues. The receptor was isolated from a young man in good health and CMV-seropositive. This sequence joins TRBV5-1 and TRBJ1-2, with D tentatively TRBD1 (5 bases). Sequencing was performed on PBMCs. The CDR3 is CASSSGLNYGYTF. In nucleotides, the CDR3 is TGCGCCAGCAGCTCGGGACTTAACTATGGCTACACCTTC.